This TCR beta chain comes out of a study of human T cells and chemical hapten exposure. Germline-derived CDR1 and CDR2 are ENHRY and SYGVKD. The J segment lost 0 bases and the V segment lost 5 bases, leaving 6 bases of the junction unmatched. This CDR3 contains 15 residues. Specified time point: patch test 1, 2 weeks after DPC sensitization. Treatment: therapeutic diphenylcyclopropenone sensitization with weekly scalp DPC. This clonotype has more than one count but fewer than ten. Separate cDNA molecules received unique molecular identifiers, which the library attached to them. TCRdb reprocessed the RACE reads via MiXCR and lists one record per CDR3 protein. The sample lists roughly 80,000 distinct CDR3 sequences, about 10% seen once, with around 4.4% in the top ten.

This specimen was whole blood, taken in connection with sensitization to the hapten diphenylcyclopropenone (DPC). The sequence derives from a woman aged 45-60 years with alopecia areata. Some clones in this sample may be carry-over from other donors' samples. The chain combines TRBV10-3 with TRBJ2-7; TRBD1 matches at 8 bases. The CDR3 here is CAISRGQGFSYEQYF. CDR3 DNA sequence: TGTGCCATCAGTAGAGGACAGGGTTTCTCCTACGAGCAGTACTTC.